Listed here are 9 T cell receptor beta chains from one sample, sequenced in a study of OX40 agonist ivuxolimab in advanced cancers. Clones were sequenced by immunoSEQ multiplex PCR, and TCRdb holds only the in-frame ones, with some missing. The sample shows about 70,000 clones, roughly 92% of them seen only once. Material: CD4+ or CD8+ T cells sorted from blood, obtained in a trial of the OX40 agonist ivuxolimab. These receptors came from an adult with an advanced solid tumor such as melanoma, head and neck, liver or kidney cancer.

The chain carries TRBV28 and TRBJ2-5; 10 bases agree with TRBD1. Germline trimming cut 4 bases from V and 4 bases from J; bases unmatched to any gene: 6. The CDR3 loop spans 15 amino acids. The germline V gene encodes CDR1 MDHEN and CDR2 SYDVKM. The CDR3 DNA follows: TGTGCCAGCAGTTGGCCAGGACAGGGGGTAGAGACCCAGTACTTC. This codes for CASSWPGQGVETQYF.

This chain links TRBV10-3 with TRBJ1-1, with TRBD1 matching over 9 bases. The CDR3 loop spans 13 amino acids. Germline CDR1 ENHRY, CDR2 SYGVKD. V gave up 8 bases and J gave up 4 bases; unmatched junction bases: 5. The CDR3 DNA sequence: TGTGCCATCGGGGGACAGGGAGTCACTGAAGCTTTCTTT. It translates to CAIGGQGVTEAFF.

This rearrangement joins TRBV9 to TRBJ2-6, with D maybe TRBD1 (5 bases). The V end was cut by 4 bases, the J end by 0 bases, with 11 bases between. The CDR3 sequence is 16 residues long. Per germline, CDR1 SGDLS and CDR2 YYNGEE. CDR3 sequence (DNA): TGTGCCAGCAGCCTTAGGGGAACCTCTGGGGCCAACGTCCTGACTTTC. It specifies CASSLRGTSGANVLTF.

The CDR3 protein is CASSNSRRRDQPQHF. CDR3 sequence (DNA): TGTGCCAGCTCTAACTCCCGCCGGCGCGATCAGCCCCAGCATTTT. The chain couples TRBV6-1 to TRBJ1-5; no firm D call. The germline gives CDR1 MNHNS, CDR2 SASEGT. V shed 8 bases and J shed 5 bases, with 19 bases lying between them. There are 15 residues in the CDR3.

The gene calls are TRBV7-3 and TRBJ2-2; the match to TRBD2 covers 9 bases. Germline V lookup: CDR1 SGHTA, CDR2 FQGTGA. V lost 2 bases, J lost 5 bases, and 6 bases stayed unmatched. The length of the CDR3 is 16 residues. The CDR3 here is CASSLGGRARTGELFF. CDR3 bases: TGTGCCAGCAGCTTAGGCGGGAGGGCCCGGACCGGGGAGCTGTTTTTT. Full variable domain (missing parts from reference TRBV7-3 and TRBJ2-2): GAGVSQTPSNKVTEKGKYVELRCDPISGHTALYWYRQSLGQGPEFLIYFQGTGAADDSGLPNDRFFAVRPEGSVSTLKIQRTERGDSAVYLCASSLGGRARTGELFFGEGSRLTVL.

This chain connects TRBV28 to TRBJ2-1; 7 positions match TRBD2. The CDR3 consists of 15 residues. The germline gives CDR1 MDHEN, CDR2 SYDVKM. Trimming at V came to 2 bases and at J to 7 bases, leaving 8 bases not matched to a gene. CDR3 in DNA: TGTGCCAGCAGTTTAGGTGGGAGGGCCGCTAATGAGCAGTTCTTC. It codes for CASSLGGRAANEQFF.

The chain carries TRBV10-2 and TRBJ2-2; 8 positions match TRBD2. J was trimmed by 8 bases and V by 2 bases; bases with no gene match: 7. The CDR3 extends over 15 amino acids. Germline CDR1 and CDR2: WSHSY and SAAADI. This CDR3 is CASSEPGGRLGELFF. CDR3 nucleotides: TGCGCCAGCAGTGAGCCGGGAGGGAGGCTAGGGGAGCTGTTTTTT.

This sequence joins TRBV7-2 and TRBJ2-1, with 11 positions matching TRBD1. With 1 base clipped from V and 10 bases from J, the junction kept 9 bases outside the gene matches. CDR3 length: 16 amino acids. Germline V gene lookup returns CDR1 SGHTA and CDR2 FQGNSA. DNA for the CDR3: TGTGCCAGCAGCTTAGAGGGACAGGGGGTGGGGCGGGAGCAGTTCTTC. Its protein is CASSLEGQGVGREQFF.

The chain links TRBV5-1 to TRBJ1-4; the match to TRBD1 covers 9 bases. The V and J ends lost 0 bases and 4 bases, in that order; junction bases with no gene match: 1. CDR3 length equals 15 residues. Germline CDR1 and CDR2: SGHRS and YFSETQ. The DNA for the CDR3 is TGCGCCAGCAGCTTGGGGGACAGGGATAATGAAAAACTGTTTTTT. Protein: CASSLGDRDNEKLFF.